This record covers a single T cell receptor (beta chain). The antigen is unknown. This PCR relied on a set of 60 Vbeta primers and 13 Jbeta primers. This table comes from immunoSEQ multiplex PCR, and its TCRdb copy is limited to in-frame clones, with some not included. The table includes some 170,000 clones, 75% to 85% detected once. This sample is part of a study of cytomegalovirus exposure and HLA in healthy donors. Findings and caveats of the study: The study put 160 or so TCR beta chains on its list as cytomegalovirus-associated.

CDR3 size: 13 residues. With 2 bases removed from V and 2 bases from J, the gap between germline ends came to 6 bases. CDR1 MNHNS and CDR2 SASEGT come from the germline V gene. This clonotype originated in a young woman in good health and CMV-seronegative. This sequence joins TRBV6-1 and TRBJ1-2; no firm D call. The sample comprised PBMCs. The CDR3 bases are TGTGCCAGCAGTGAATACCAGAACTATGGCTACACCTTC. This codes for CASSEYQNYGYTF.